This T cell receptor (beta chain) is drawn from a study of blood T cell repertoires in COVID-19. Trimming pared 3 bases from V and 3 bases from J, leaving 9 bases between. The CDR3 covers 14 residues. Germline V gene sequence: CDR1 MDHEN, CDR2 SYDVKM. Method: immunoSEQ multiplex PCR; TCRdb's copy keeps in-frame clones and lacks some. The data show 30,000 to 40,000 clones, about 76% seen once. Material for sequencing was peripheral blood. The TCR sequence derives from a man aged 70-80 years with COVID-19, enrolled during active disease. V gene TRBV28 combines with J gene TRBJ1-3; D perhaps matches TRBD1 (6 bases). The CDR3, as DNA: TGTGCCAGCAGTTTCGGGACACATGGAAACACCATATATTTT. It encodes CASSFGTHGNTIYF.